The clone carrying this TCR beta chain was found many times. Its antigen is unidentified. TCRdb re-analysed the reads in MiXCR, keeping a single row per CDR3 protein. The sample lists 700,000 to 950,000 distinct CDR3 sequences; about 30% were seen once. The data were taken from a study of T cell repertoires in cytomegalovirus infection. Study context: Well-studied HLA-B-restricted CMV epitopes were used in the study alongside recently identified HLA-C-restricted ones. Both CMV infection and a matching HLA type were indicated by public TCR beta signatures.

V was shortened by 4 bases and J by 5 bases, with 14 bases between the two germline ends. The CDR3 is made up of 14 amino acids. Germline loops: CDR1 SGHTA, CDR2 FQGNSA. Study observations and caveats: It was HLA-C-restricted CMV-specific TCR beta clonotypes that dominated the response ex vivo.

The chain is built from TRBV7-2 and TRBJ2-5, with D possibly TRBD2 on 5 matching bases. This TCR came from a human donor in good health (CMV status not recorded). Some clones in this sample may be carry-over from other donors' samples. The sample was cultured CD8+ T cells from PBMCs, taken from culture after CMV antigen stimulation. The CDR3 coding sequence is TGTGCCAGCAGCTCCCCCAGCGGACGGGAGACCCAGTACTTC. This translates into CASSSPSGRETQYF.